This TCR beta chain appears in the sequencing data of a study of cytotoxic CD8 clonotypes in ibrutinib-treated CLL (TCRdb year 2021). Background on the whole study: In this cohort, around 15 patients were treatment-naive and fewer than 13 were relapsed/refractory, while about 18 had unmutated IGHV. The response samples were drawn at a median of approximately 11 months into treatment, with a range of roughly 6 to 36 months. Partial responses were observed in 24 patients and complete responses in 2; after a median follow-up of around 64 months, remission was maintained in approximately 14 patients and progression was observed in approximately twelve. On average, each sample had roughly 260,000 productive templates and about 89,000 productive rearrangements. Of the approximately 86 participants in the trial, about 25 had longitudinal samples available. Every remission and progressive disease sample was obtained while ibrutinib was still being received by the patients. Cryopreserved peripheral blood mononuclear cells were obtained prior to treatment, at the time of response, and at either disease progression or sustained remission.

In light of the paper, this sample's time point label describes: about a year on ibrutinib. For TCR beta library preparation, 2 to 2.5 micrograms of genomic DNA were isolated from cryopreserved PBMCs. Longitudinal blood samples from CLL patients on ibrutinib monotherapy underwent high-throughput TCR beta sequencing. The patients took part in an open-label, single-center phase 2 trial of ibrutinib monotherapy. On a MiSeq, deep resolution sequencing aimed for a depth between 1 in 1 million and 1 in 200,000 T cells, with each clonotype covered 10x on average. The immunoSEQ hsTCRB Kit was used to generate TCR beta libraries. On the authors' methods: Data were analyzed with ImmunoSEQ Data Assistant and ImmunoSEQ Analyzer, with V, D and J genes assigned per IMGT definitions. Clonality, which ranges from 0 to 1, was calculated as one minus the normalized Shannon entropy of productive rearrangement frequencies. Public clonotype analysis was restricted to overrepresented clonotypes comprising at least 0.05% of each patient's repertoire. Roughly 13 age-matched healthy donor repertoires from immuneACCESS served as clonality controls. The immuneACCESS repertoire file appears here via TCRdb, limited to in-frame rearrangements. These files lack a portion of the clones; in checked studies, under half of the deficit traces to unresolved V genes, and the cause of the others is not known. From that table come the V and J calls and clone size; the DNA was used to work out D and trimming. In this sample the table shows 130,000 to 150,000 clones, 70% to 80% of which occur a single time. Roughly 13% of the sample belongs to the ten largest clones.

The CDR3 runs 14 amino acids, cysteine and phenylalanine included. The entry retains the CDR3 DNA only, 42 bases that are in frame from base 1. Relative to germline, V is missing 5 bases and J is missing 5 bases, with 7 bases of the junction outside any gene match. CDR1 and CDR2 (MGHDK, SYGVNS) derive from the germline V gene. Concerning this clone itself: The clone's antigen remains unknown. Base quality data are lacking; no much larger clone is found one base away.

Here is what the overall study found, with its caveats: Sustained-remission and progressing patients did not have matched sampling times, and lymph node repertoires were not examined. Baseline clonality was found to be higher than that of age-matched healthy donors and was strongly correlated with circulating CD8+ T-cell counts. At ibrutinib response clonality went up, during sustained remission it held steady, and at progression it dropped back toward baseline. Public clonotypes were found to be uncommon and were observed to contract or remain stable during treatment; the increase in clonality was shown to reflect expansion of private clonotypes at ibrutinib response.

This clonotype was obtained from a human donor with chronic lymphocytic leukemia. The receptor chain draws on TRBV25-1 and TRBJ2-5; TRBD1 agrees with 8 junctional bases. The sample was PBMCs, taken after 12 months of ibrutinib treatment. The nucleotide sequence is TGTGCCAGCAGTCGGACAGGGAGAGCGGAGACCCAGTACTTC. It encodes CASSRTGRAETQYF.